This TCR beta chain was documented in a study of blood T cell repertoires in COVID-19. Produced via immunoSEQ multiplex PCR; TCRdb's table is partial and in-frame only. The sample lists approximately 440,000 clones, about nine tenths occurring once. V shed 5 bases and J 3 bases; nucleotides not matched to a gene: 5. Germline-derived CDR1 and CDR2 are SGHTA and FQGNSA. The CDR3 runs 15 residues. The origin of this receptor is a man between 18 and 35 years old who had recovered from COVID-19. V gene TRBV7-2 combines with J gene TRBJ2-1; 9 bases align to TRBD1. The specimen sequenced was PBMCs or T cells enriched from blood (not recorded which). The CDR3 nucleotides read TGTGCCAGCAGCCCACGACAGGGGGGCTACAATGAGCAGTTCTTC. Amino acid sequence: CASSPRQGGYNEQFF.